The clone carrying this T cell receptor beta chain came up many times. The antigen is unknown. The data belong to a study of T cells in Graves' hyperthyroidism and ophthalmopathy. The definition of stable Graves' hyperthyroidism was no ophthalmopathy progression within 18 months. TCR beta CDR3 regions were amplified from RNA transcripts. The primer set for the first-round RT-PCR of the TCR CDR3 was HTBI. TCRdb used MiXCR to reprocess the multiplex PCR reads, holding one entry per CDR3 protein. The top ten clones hold roughly 10% of a sample with hundreds of thousands of distinct CDR3 sequences, about 14% of them seen once. Study results and caveats: Ophthalmopathy prediction by the model preceded onset by a median approximately 5.9 months.

This CDR3 has 14 residues. Trimming removed 3 bases at V and 5 bases at J, with 13 bases between. Germline V gene data show CDR1 as SGHDN and CDR2 as FVKESK. V gene TRBV14 combines with J gene TRBJ2-5; D could derive from TRBD1 or TRBD2 (5 bases each). Sequenced: blood. The source is a woman aged 18-30 years with Graves' hyperthyroidism. DNA for the CDR3: TGTGCCAGCAGCCACAACCCGGGGACGGAGACCCAGTACTTC. Its protein product is CASSHNPGTETQYF.